This T cell receptor beta chain was observed in a study of beta chain features in type 1 diabetes. All of the isolated RNA was reverse transcribed, so expressed TCRB transcripts were sequenced. Using immunoSEQ multiplex PCR, the repertoire was profiled, and TCRdb retains in-frame clones only, with some absent. The profile shows about 230,000 clones, over 8.5% of them singletons. Points from the study as a whole: Whether TCRB rearrangement is influenced by HLA type went unresolved here. Since sequencing was performed on cDNA, cells with high TCR expression could be over-represented. Patients and controls would be equally affected if PCR favored shorter templates.

Trimming cost V 5 bases and J 3 bases; bases outside gene matches: 7. This CDR3 comprises 16 residues. Germline CDR1 reads SGHVS; CDR2 reads FQNEAQ. Notes on this clone: The antigen is not known.

Every participating donor gave one draw, a heparinised blood sample averaging about 120 mL. The sequencing sample was made of naive CD4+ T cells from blood. The receptor's source is a young woman in good health. This rearrangement joins TRBV7-8 to TRBJ2-3, with 11 positions matching TRBD2. CDR3 nucleotides: TGTGCCAGCAGCATATACACTAGCGGGGGTACAGATACGCAGTATTTT. The encoded protein is CASSIYTSGGTDTQYF.